This TCR beta chain was captured by sequencing in a study of blood T cell repertoires in COVID-19. The overall study: Collection of acute and convalescent COVID-19 samples took place in the United States, Italy and Spain. The analysed material was cDNA or gDNA that came from T cells, B-cell-depleted T cells, or PBMCs.

Original methodology: Reference gene primer amplification gave nucleated cell count estimates. Libraries were prepared by immunoSEQ multiplex PCR; TCRdb keeps only in-frame clonotypes and omits some of them. V and J calls and clone size follow that table, whereas D and trimming were derived from the DNA. The sample gives under 250,000 clones, under 90% of which show up once; 5.1% is in the top ten. V lost 1 base and J lost 3, with 13 bases in between. There are 15 residues in the CDR3. From germline, CDR1 is SEHNR and CDR2 FQNEAQ (reference sequence). The sequencing sample was made of peripheral blood. The sequence came from a woman aged 55-70 years who had recovered from COVID-19. The chain combines TRBV7-9 with TRBJ2-7; tentatively, D is TRBD1 (6 bases). CDR3 residues: CASSLVQGSLYEQYF. The CDR3, as DNA: TGTGCCAGCAGCTTAGTTCAGGGGAGTCTCTACGAGCAGTACTTC. Looking up the rest from reference TRBV7-9 and TRBJ2-7 gives the full variable domain: DTGVSQNPRHKITKRGQNVTFRCDPISEHNRLYWYRQTLGQGPEFLTYFQNEAQLEKSRLLSDRFSAERPKGSFSTLEIQRTEQGDSAMYLCASSLVQGSLYEQYFGPGTRLTVT.